This T cell receptor (beta chain) came from a study of T cells after yellow fever vaccination. As for the study in general: Fractions with few cells were prepared using SMART-Seq v4 Ultra Low Input. Study findings and constraints: Abundant clonotypes from the bulk population could have been carried over as contaminants into FACS-sorted repertoires. Though it reached lower strength, the secondary response hit its peak faster, day 5 versus 15.

Trimming removed 6 bases from V and 0 bases from J, with 14 bases in between. Germline CDR1 reads DFQATT; CDR2 reads SNEGSKA (reference sequence). The CDR3 has 15 amino acids. Using its own MiXCR run on the 5' RACE reads, TCRdb lists one record per CDR3 protein. The sample records about 340,000 distinct CDR3 sequences, roughly an eighth being singletons. Notes on this clonotype: Its specificity is not known.

The chain recombines TRBV20-1 with TRBJ2-2; D possibly uses TRBD1 or TRBD2 (5 bases each). The sequence came from a man aged 18 to 30 who received the YFV17D yellow fever vaccine. The material sequenced was CD4+ T cells sorted from PBMCs, taken 15 days after the yellow fever booster vaccination. The CDR3: CSAPLRGSNTGELFF. The CDR3 DNA is TGCAGTGCACCCCTCCGGGGCTCGAACACCGGGGAGCTGTTTTTT.